Listed here are 10 T cell receptor beta chains from one sample, sequenced in a study of T cell responses to AZD1222 COVID-19 vaccine. Sequencing used immunoSEQ multiplex PCR; TCRdb keeps in-frame clones, though not all of them. This table has tens of thousands of clones, around nine tenths appearing once. Sequenced here: peripheral blood, sampled on day 0 of MenACWY control vaccination. The receptors shown here come from an adult in good health.

The gene calls are TRBV11-2 and TRBJ2-7; no definite D call. The length of the CDR3 is 13 residues. Trimming removed 5 bases from V and 3 bases from J, with 11 bases in between. CDR1 and CDR2 from the germline V gene are SGHAT and FQNNGV. CDR3 DNA sequence: TGTGCCAGCAGCAGGACGTTCCTCTACGAGCAGTACTTC. Amino acid sequence: CASSRTFLYEQYF.

In the case of this clone: Given a much more abundant clone one base away, this may be a read error. This specimen includes other DNA sequences encoding the same CDR3. This chain links TRBV24-1 with TRBJ2-2, with D perhaps TRBD2 (7 bases). The CDR3 length is 13 residues. CDR1 KGHDR and CDR2 SFDVKD come from the germline V gene. Here the CDR3 DNA reads TGTGCCACCTTTGGGGGGGACACCGGGGAACTGTTTTTT. Translated, it gives CATFGGDTGELFF.

As regards this clone: The sample holds other DNA sequences that translate to the same CDR3. The chain uses TRBV4-3 and TRBJ1-5, with D tentatively TRBD1 (6 bases). The CDR3 is made up of 15 amino acids. CDR1 LGHNA and CDR2 YSLEER come from the germline V gene. Trimming pared 0 bases from V and 3 bases from J, leaving 9 bases between. The CDR3 sequence is CASSQDGGANQPQHF. As DNA, the CDR3 is TGCGCCAGCAGCCAAGATGGGGGGGCCAATCAGCCCCAGCATTTT.

The chain carries TRBV27 and TRBJ2-1; 8 bases are a match to TRBD2. Germline-derived CDR1 and CDR2 are MNHEY and SMNVEV (reference sequence). J lost 1 base, V lost 10 bases, and 12 bases had no gene match. The CDR3 loop spans 16 amino acids. CDR3 region: CATLEVGGVSYNEQFF. Written as DNA, the CDR3 is TGTGCCACTCTGGAGGTCGGGGGGGTATCCTACAATGAGCAGTTCTTC.

The rearrangement joins TRBV5-1 to TRBJ2-7, with D possibly TRBD2 on 7 matching bases. Germline V gives CDR1 SGHRS, CDR2 YFSETQ. The V gene lost 1 base and the J gene lost 0 bases, with 11 bases spanning the gap. The CDR3 is 15 amino acids. CDR3 DNA: TGCGCCAGCAGCTTGAGCGGGACACCCTCCTACGAGCAGTACTTC. Translated: CASSLSGTPSYEQYF.

This chain connects TRBV27 to TRBJ2-7; D call uncertain. V dropped 2 bases and J dropped 2 bases, with 7 bases sitting between them. This CDR3 is built from 13 residues. Germline V CDR1 and CDR2: MNHEY, SMNVEV (reference sequence). CDR3 in amino acids: CASSLGQPYEQYF. The CDR3, as DNA: TGTGCCAGCAGTTTAGGGCAGCCCTACGAGCAGTACTTC.

This chain joins TRBV11-2 and TRBJ1-4, with D unclear. Trimming left V 3 bases short and J 0 bases short, with 8 bases between. Germline V gives CDR1 SGHAT, CDR2 FQNNGV. This CDR3 region has 15 residues. The CDR3 loop reads CASSFDTTTNEKLFF. The DNA for the CDR3 is TGTGCCAGCAGCTTTGACACCACAACTAATGAAAAACTGTTTTTT.

V and J are TRBV6-4 and TRBJ1-4; D gene unclear. This CDR3 contains 14 residues. Germline V CDR1 and CDR2: MRHNA, SNTAGT. Trimming stripped 10 bases from V and 2 bases from J, with 14 bases between. DNA for the CDR3: TGTGCCAAGTACCTAAAGGCCACTAATGAAAAACTGTTTTTT. Protein: CAKYLKATNEKLFF.

This clone was seen once. This rearrangement joins TRBV7-2 to TRBJ2-5; maybe TRBD1 (7 bases). The CDR3 length is 15 residues. Germline V gene sequence: CDR1 SGHTA, CDR2 FQGNSA. The V and J ends lost 3 bases and 4 bases respectively, with 15 bases between them. The CDR3 region is CASSFQGGSGETQYF. CDR3 bases: TGTGCCAGCAGCTTCCAGGGGGGTAGCGGAGAGACCCAGTACTTC.

The chain is built from TRBV6-5 and TRBJ2-1, with TRBD2 matching over 8 bases. CDR3 length equals 15 residues. Germline V gene lookup returns CDR1 MNHEY and CDR2 SVGAGI. V was clipped by 6 bases and J by 9 bases; unmatched bases: 13. CDR3 bases: TGTGCCAGCAGCACGGGAGGGGGGGGCCAGGGTGAGCAGTTCTTC. Protein product: CASSTGGGGQGEQFF.